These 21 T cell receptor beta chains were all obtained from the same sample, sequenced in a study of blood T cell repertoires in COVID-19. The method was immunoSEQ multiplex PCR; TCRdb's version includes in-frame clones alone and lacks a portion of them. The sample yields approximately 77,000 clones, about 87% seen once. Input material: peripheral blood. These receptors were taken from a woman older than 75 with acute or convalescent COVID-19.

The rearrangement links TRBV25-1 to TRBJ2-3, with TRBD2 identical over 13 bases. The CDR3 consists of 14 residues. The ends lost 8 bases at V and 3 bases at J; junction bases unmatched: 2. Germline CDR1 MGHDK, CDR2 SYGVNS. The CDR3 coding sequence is TGTGCCAGCCGGACTAGCGGGAGAACAGATACGCAGTATTTT. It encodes CASRTSGRTDTQYF. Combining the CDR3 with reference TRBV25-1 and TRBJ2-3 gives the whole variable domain EADIYQTPRYLVIGTGKKITLECSQTMGHDKMYWYQQDPGMELHLIHYSYGVNSTEKGDLSSESTVSRIRTEHFPLTLESARPSHTSQYLCASRTSGRTDTQYFGPGTRLTVL.

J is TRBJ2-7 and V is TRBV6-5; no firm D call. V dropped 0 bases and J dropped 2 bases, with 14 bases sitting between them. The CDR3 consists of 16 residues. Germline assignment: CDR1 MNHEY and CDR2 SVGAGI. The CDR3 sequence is CASSYSQRFAPYEQYF. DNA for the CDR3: TGTGCCAGCAGTTACTCTCAACGGTTTGCCCCCTACGAGCAGTACTTC.

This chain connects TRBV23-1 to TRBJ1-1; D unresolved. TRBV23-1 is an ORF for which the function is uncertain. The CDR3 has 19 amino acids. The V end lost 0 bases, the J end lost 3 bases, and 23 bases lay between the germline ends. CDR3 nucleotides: TGCGCCAGCAGTCAATCACAATGGGCGAAGATTGGTATGGACACTGAAGCTTTCTTT. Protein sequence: CASSQSQWAKIGMDTEAFF.

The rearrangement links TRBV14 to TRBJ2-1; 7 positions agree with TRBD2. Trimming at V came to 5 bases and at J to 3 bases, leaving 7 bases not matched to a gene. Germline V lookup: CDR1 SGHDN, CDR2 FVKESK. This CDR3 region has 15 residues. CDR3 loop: CASSLSGIFYNEQFF. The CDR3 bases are TGTGCCAGCAGCTTAAGCGGGATCTTCTACAATGAGCAGTTCTTC.

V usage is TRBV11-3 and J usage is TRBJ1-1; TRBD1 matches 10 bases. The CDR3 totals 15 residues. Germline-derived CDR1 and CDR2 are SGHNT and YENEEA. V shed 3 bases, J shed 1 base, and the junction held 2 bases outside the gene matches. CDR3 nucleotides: TGTGCCAGCAGCTTGGGACAGGGGACGAACACTGAAGCTTTCTTT. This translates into CASSLGQGTNTEAFF.

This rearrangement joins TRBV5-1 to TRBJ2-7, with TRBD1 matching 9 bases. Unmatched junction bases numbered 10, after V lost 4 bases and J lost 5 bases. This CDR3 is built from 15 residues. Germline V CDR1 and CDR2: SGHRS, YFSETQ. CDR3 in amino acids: CASSAGGRTGDEQYF. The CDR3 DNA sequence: TGCGCCAGCAGCGCCGGAGGAAGGACAGGGGACGAGCAGTACTTC.

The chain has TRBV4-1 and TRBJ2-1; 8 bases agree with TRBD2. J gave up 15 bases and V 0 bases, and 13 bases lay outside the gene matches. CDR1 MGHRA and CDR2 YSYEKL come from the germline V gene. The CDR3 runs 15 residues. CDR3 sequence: CASSQEGLAGETLFF. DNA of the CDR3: TGCGCCAGCAGCCAAGAAGGGCTAGCGGGCGAGACCCTGTTCTTC.

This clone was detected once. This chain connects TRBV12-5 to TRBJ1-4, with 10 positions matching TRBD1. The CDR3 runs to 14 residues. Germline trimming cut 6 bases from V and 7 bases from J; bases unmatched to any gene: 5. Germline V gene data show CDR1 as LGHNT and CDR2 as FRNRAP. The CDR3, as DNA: TGTGCTAGTGGATCCGGGACAGGGGTTGAAAAACTGTTTTTT. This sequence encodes CASGSGTGVEKLFF. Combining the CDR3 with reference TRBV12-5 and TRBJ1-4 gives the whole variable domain DARVTQTPRHKVTEMGQEVTMRCQPILGHNTVFWYRQTMMQGLELLAYFRNRAPLDDSGMPKDRFSAEMPDATLATLKIQPSEPRDSAVYFCASGSGTGVEKLFFGSGTQLSVL.

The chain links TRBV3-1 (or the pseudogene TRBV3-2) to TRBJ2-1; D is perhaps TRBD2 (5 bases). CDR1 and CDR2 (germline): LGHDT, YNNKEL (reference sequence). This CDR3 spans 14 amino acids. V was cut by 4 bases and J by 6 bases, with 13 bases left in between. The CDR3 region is CASSPRTGTNEQFF. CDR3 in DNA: TGTGCCAGCAGCCCCCGGACTGGAACCAATGAGCAGTTCTTC.

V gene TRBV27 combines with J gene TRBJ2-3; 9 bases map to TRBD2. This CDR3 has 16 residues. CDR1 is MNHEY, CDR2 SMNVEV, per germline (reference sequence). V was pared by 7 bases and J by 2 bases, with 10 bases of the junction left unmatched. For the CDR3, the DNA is TGTGCCAGCACCGAGTGGGCGGGAGGGTCCACAGATACGCAGTATTTT. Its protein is CASTEWAGGSTDTQYF.

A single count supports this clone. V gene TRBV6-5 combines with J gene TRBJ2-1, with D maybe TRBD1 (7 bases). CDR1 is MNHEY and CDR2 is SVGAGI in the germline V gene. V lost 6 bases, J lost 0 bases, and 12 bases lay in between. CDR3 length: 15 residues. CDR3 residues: CASRAGGSSYNEQFF. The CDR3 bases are TGTGCCAGCAGGGCAGGGGGGAGCTCCTACAATGAGCAGTTCTTC.

CDR3 region: CASSLQGLATNEKLFF. In DNA, the CDR3 is TGCGCCAGCAGCTTACAGGGGTTGGCAACTAATGAAAAACTGTTTTTT. The J gene is TRBJ1-4, the V gene TRBV5-1; TRBD1 aligns across 7 bases. This CDR3 has 16 amino acids. Germline V lookup: CDR1 SGHRS, CDR2 YFSETQ. Losses at the gene ends were 2 bases for V and 0 bases for J; bases not matched to a gene: 4.

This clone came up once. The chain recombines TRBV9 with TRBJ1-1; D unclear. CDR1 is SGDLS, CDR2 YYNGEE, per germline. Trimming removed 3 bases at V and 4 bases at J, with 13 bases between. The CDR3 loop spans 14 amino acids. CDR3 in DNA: TGTGCCAGCAGCGCAGAAGTCCCGGGCACTGAAGCTTTCTTT. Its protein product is CASSAEVPGTEAFF.

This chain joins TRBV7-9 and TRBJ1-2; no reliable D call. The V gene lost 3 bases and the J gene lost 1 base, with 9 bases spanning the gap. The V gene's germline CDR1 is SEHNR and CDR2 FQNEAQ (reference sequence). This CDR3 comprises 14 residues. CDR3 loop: CASSFSVNNYGYTF. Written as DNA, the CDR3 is TGTGCCAGCAGCTTCTCGGTGAATAACTATGGCTACACCTTC. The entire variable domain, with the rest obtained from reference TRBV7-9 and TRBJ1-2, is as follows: DTGVSQNPRHKITKRGQNVTFRCDPISEHNRLYWYRQTLGQGPEFLTYFQNEAQLEKSRLLSDRFSAERPKGSFSTLEIQRTEQGDSAMYLCASSFSVNNYGYTFGSGTRLTVV.

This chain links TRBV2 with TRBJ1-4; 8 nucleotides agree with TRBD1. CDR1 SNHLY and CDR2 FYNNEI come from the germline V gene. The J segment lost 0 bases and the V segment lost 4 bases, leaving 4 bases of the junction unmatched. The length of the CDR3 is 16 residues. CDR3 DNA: TGTGCCAGCAGTGCGGACAGGGTTGCAACTAATGAAAAACTGTTTTTT. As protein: CASSADRVATNEKLFF.

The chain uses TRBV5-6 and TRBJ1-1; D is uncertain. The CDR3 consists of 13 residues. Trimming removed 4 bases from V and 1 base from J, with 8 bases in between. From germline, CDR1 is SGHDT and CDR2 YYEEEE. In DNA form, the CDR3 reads TGTGCCAGCAGCCGCACGAGGAACACTGAAGCTTTCTTT. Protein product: CASSRTRNTEAFF.

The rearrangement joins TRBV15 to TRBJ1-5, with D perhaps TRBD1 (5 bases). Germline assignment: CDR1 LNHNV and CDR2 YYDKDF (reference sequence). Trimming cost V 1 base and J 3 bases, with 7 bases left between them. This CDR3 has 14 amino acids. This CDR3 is CATSRGDFNQPQHF. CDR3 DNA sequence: TGTGCCACCAGCAGAGGGGACTTCAATCAGCCCCAGCATTTT. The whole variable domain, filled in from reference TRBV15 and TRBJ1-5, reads DAMVIQNPRYQVTQFGKPVTLSCSQTLNHNVMYWYQQKSSQAPKLLFHYYDKDFNNEADTPDNFQSRRPNTSFCFLDIRSPGLGDTAMYLCATSRGDFNQPQHFGDGTRLSIL.

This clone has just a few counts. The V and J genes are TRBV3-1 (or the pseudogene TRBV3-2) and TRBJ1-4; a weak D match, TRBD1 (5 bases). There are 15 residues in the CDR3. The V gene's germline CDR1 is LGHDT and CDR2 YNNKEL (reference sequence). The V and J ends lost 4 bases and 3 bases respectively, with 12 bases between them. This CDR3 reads CASSPRDSSNEKLFF. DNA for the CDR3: TGTGCCAGCAGCCCCCGGGACTCATCTAATGAAAAACTGTTTTTT.

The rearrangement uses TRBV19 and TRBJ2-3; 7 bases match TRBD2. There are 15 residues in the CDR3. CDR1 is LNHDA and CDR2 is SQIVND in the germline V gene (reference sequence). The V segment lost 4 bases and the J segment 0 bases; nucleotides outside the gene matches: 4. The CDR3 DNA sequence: TGTGCCAGTAGTACTAGCGGACCTAGCACAGATACGCAGTATTTT. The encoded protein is CASSTSGPSTDTQYF. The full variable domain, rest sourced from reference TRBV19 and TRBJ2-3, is DGGITQSPKYLFRKEGQNVTLSCEQNLNHDAMYWYRQDPGQGLRLIYYSQIVNDFQKGDIAEGYSVSREKKESFPLTVTSAQKNPTAFYLCASSTSGPSTDTQYFGPGTRLTVL.

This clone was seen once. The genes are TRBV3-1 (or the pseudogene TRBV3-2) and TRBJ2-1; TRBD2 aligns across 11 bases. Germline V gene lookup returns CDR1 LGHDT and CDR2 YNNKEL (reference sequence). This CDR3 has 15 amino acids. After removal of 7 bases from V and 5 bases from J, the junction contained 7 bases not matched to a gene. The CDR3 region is CASNRETSGDNEQFF. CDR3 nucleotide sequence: TGTGCCAGCAATCGCGAGACTAGCGGGGACAATGAGCAGTTCTTC.

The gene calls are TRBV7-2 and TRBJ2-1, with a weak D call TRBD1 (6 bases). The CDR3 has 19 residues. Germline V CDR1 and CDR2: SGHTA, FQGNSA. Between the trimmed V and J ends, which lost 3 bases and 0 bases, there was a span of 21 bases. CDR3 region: CASSFRGTSSQSSYNEQFF. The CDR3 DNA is TGTGCCAGCAGCTTCAGGGGAACTTCTTCTCAAAGCTCCTACAATGAGCAGTTCTTC.